Listed here is a single T cell receptor beta chain. Many counts were recorded for this clonotype. Its antigen remains unidentified. No much larger clone is present one base from it, and per-base qualities are unavailable. Its CDR3 holds 13 amino acids, cysteine through phenylalanine. The only DNA kept is the CDR3, 39 bases in frame from the first base. V loses 3 bases, J loses 6 bases, and the germline ends lie 11 bases apart. From the germline V gene, CDR1 is KGHSH and CDR2 is LQKENI. This sample was taken from a study of early T cells in non-severe SARS-CoV-2 infection (dated by TCRdb to about 2021). Turning to the overall study: Because TCR sequencing was done on bulk RNA from unsorted whole blood, the alpha and beta chains could not be paired.

A case-control design nested within a healthcare worker cohort in London, UK, was used, with weekly nasopharyngeal swab PCR tests and blood sampling performed. Healthcare workers were recruited during the week of the UK lockdown, between 23 and 31 March 2020, and followed weekly for up to roughly 16 weeks. Library generation was performed with 5' RACE. For sequencing, a NextSeq 500 was employed. In the TCR library protocol, unique molecular identifiers were attached to individual cDNA molecules to correct for PCR bias and sequencing error. Both TCR alpha and beta chains were sequenced, and tight co-correlation was observed between alpha and beta sequence abundances in each sample. On the study's bioinformatics: Decombinator V4 was used to perform V gene, J gene and CDR3 annotation of TCR sequences. Expanded TCRs were defined as changing significantly between any two time points under a Poisson model with p below 0.0001. TCR abundances were normalised to the total number of TCRs sequenced in each sample and reported as counts per million. TRAV1-2 paired with TRAJ12, TRAJ20 or TRAJ33 defined MAIT TCRs, while TRAV10 paired with TRAJ18 defined iNKT TCRs. VDJdb, accessed 1 November 2021, was searched for CMV, EBV and SARS-CoV-2 annotated TCRs, with TCRs annotated for multiple antigens excluded. The public reads were run again by TCRdb, first through fastp at Q25 and then through MiXCR, and only productive beta chains were kept. CDR3 protein sequences are deduplicated, and each keeps its most common genes and DNA. These V and J calls derive from TCRdb rather than the authors' analysis. The sample table records about 98,000 distinct CDR3 sequences; 9.5% to 12% of these occur just once. Around 5% of the sample is taken by the ten largest.

What the research found in general, with its limitations: VDJdb matching was skewed toward anti-spike CD8 responses, so virus-specific expansions were likely underestimated and private and CD4 specificities were missed.

This chain is built from TRBV18 and TRBJ1-1, and perhaps TRBD1 as D gene, on 6 matching bases. Sequenced material: whole blood. The sequence came from an adult who was a healthcare worker with PCR-confirmed SARS-CoV-2 infection or an uninfected control (not recorded which). The base sequence is TGTGCCAGCTCACCGGGGGGCTCCCCTGAAGCTTTCTTT. This yields the protein CASSPGGSPEAFF.